Below, one TCR beta chain is given with its context. No antigen is known for it. Base qualities are not at hand, and no much larger clone is one base apart. The immunoSEQ Assay, a bias-controlled multiplex PCR, was used to amplify TCRbeta CDR3 regions from genomic DNA. The authors' analysis ran thus. Nucleated cell counts per sample were estimated from amplification of reference gene primers within the assay. To quantify the absolute abundance of each unique TCRbeta CDR3 rearrangement, sequence reads were collapsed and filtered. For each sample, productive Simpson clonality was calculated as the square root of Simpson's diversity index over productive rearrangements. TCRdb took this table from immuneACCESS and kept in-frame rearrangements with V and J called. Such tables lack part of the clones; where checked against another copy, unresolved V genes explain under half of the gap, and the rest is unexplained. That table is the source of V, J and clone size, and D and trimming were worked out from the DNA. The sample includes about 480,000 clones, with around 85% observed a single time. Approximately 8.3% of the sample is in the top ten clones.

This record comes from a study of blood T cell repertoires in COVID-19 (dated by TCRdb to 2020 to 2022). Regarding the complete study: Samples covering the acute and convalescent phases of COVID-19 were provided by collaborators in the United States, Italy and Spain. The material from the prospective study consisted of cDNA or gDNA derived from T cells, B-cell-depleted T cells, or PBMCs. Subjects who had been exposed to COVID-19, were actively infected with it, or had recovered from it provided the deeply sampled blood TCRbeta repertoires that made up the dataset. The repertoires were released in a freely available public database meant as a resource for research on the immune response to SARS-CoV-2. The samples were drawn from the first 160 participants of the ongoing ImmuneRACE study and from some 1,300 subjects provided by 6 global collaborators. The sample metadata nearly always contained a de-identified subject ID, COVID-19 status, age in years and sex. HLA class I and class II types, where available, came from metadata supplied by the sample provider rather than from assay-based typing. On the study overall, not on this receptor specifically: Clinical and demographic metadata were provided uncurated, with the amount varying by source and participant.

Participants in the prospective study were enrolled through a virtual design, were aged about 18 to 100 years, and lived in roughly 24 United States geographic areas. In the prospective study, participants were assigned to cohorts based on the clinical history participants reported in a screening survey and a study questionnaire. ImmuneRACE Cohort 3 recovered participants were defined by two consecutive negative NP/OP PCR tests, healthcare professional clearance, or symptom resolution. Each participant in the prospective study had whole blood, serum and a nasopharyngeal or oropharyngeal swab collected by mobile phlebotomists. Participants in the prospective study had the option to provide additional blood draws and questionnaires over a roughly 2-month period. Prospective study blood samples were shipped either frozen or at room temperature before DNA extraction. V loses 2 bases of germline sequence and J loses 2 bases, and the interval between the two ends is 12 bases. Spanning cysteine to phenylalanine, the CDR3 consists of 16 amino acids. The entry retains the CDR3 DNA only, 48 bases that are in frame from base 1. The germline V gene gives CDR1 as MNHNS and CDR2 as SASEGT.

The clonotype comes from a woman in her sixties who had recovered from COVID-19. The material sequenced was PBMCs or T cells enriched from blood (not recorded which). The rearrangement joined TRBV6-1 to TRBJ1-4; no D segment can be confidently identified. The DNA is as follows: TGTGCCAGCAGTGAACGGACTCGGTATACTAATGAAAAACTGTTTTTT. Translated, it gives CASSERTRYTNEKLFF.